The source of this TCR beta chain is a study of blood T cell repertoires in COVID-19. About the study: From the United States, Italy and Spain came samples of acute and convalescent COVID-19.

As processed by the authors: Using reference gene primer amplification, nucleated cell counts were estimated. The repertoire was sequenced with immunoSEQ multiplex PCR; TCRdb's copy has only in-frame clones and lacks some. D and trimming were read from the DNA, whereas the V and J calls and clone size are those reported in that table. The table lists roughly 230,000 clones, about four fifths of them singletons, with approximately 3.6% in the top ten. Cohort 3 recovered donors had two negative PCRs, clearance, or symptom resolution. Trimming removed 2 bases from V and 5 bases from J, with 14 bases in between. Germline-derived CDR1 and CDR2 are WNHNN and SYGVQD (reference sequence). The CDR3 length is 15 residues.

The sample taken for sequencing was PBMCs or T cells enriched from blood (not recorded which). This TCR was sampled from a man over 45 who had recovered from COVID-19. The J gene is TRBJ2-3, the V gene TRBV10-1; D remains unclear. The CDR3 coding sequence is TGCGCCAGCAGTGAGAGCGTGGAACTGGGAGATACGCAGTATTTT. Amino acids: CASSESVELGDTQYF.